Following are 23 T cell receptor beta chains from one sample sequenced in a study of CD8 T cells in ankylosing spondylitis. MiXCR, run by TCRdb on the 5' RACE reads, gives a single entry per CDR3 protein. The data hold tens of thousands of distinct CDR3 sequences, with approximately 8% observed a single time. The sample taken for sequencing was blood. These receptors were taken from a male donor with ankylosing spondylitis or in good health (not recorded which).

This chain uses TRBV28 with TRBJ1-1, with 7 bases lining up with TRBD1. Germline assignment: CDR1 MDHEN and CDR2 SYDVKM. V lost 6 bases to trimming and J lost 1 base; unmatched junction nucleotides: 8. The CDR3 covers 15 residues. The CDR3 loop reads CASSSPGGGNTEAFF. The CDR3 coding sequence is TGTGCCAGCAGCTCCCCAGGGGGGGGGAACACTGAAGCTTTCTTT.

This clonotype was found many times. The chain employs TRBV7-2 and TRBJ1-3, with unresolved D. Trimming stripped 5 bases from V and 2 bases from J, with 7 bases between. This CDR3 spans 13 amino acids. Germline V CDR1 and CDR2: SGHTA, FQGNSA. The CDR3 nucleotides read TGTGCCAGCAGCGTGGAAGCTGGAAACACCATATATTTT. Its protein is CASSVEAGNTIYF.

This clonotype was observed a few times. V and J are TRBV12-3 or TRBV12-4 and TRBJ1-4, with D maybe TRBD1 (6 bases). This CDR3 region has 14 residues. Trimming took 7 bases from V and 0 from J, leaving 9 bases between them. CDR3 protein: CASNTGTTNEKLFF. CDR3 nucleotide sequence: TGTGCCAGCAACACAGGGACAACTAATGAAAAACTGTTTTTT.

In its sample, this clonotype was seen many times. The chain has TRBV4-2 and TRBJ1-4, with D tentatively TRBD1 (5 bases). CDR1 LGHNA and CDR2 YNFKEQ come from the germline V gene. The V and J ends lost 3 bases and 8 bases respectively, with 16 bases between them. The CDR3 runs 15 residues. Here the CDR3 reads CASSQDPSGGEKLFF. The DNA of the CDR3 is TGTGCCAGCAGCCAGGACCCCTCCGGGGGGGAAAAACTGTTTTTT.

The chain recombines TRBV28 with TRBJ2-1; 8 nucleotides line up with TRBD2. The CDR3 consists of 15 residues. Unmatched junction bases numbered 10, after V lost 5 bases and J lost 7 bases. Per the germline V gene, CDR1 is MDHEN and CDR2 is SYDVKM. CDR3 DNA: TGTGCCAGCAGTCCCGGGACTAGTGAACGAAATGAGCAGTTCTTC. It codes for CASSPGTSERNEQFF.

This chain joins TRBV29-1 and TRBJ1-1; D gene ambiguous. The CDR3 sequence is 10 residues long. The germline V gene encodes CDR1 SQVTM and CDR2 ANQGSEA. Trimming removed 7 bases at V and 7 bases at J, with 10 bases between. CDR3 coding DNA: TGCAGCGCCCAGCAGCTTGAAGCTTTCTTT. It encodes CSAQQLEAFF.

The CDR3 sequence: CAWIKEINEQFF. The CDR3 DNA follows: TGTGCCTGGATCAAAGAGATAAATGAGCAGTTCTTC. The chain carries TRBV30 and TRBJ2-1; the D is unclear. The CDR3 spans 12 residues. Between the trimmed V and J ends, which lost 4 bases and 7 bases, there was a span of 11 bases. Germline CDR1 GTSNPN, CDR2 SVGIG (reference sequence).

This clonotype was counted a few times. The chain carries TRBV27 and TRBJ2-1, with TRBD2 identical over 9 bases. CDR1 and CDR2 from the germline V gene are MNHEY and SMNVEV (reference sequence). Trimming took 3 bases from V and 3 from J; bases not matched to a gene: 9. The CDR3 spans 17 residues. The CDR3 reads CASSLAGGPIGYNEQFF. CDR3 DNA: TGTGCCAGCAGTTTGGCGGGAGGGCCGATCGGCTACAATGAGCAGTTCTTC.

CDR3 sequence: CASSVGPGPAGISGNTIYF. The CDR3 coding sequence is TGTGCCAGCAGCGTTGGACCCGGGCCCGCTGGTATCTCTGGAAACACCATATATTTT. The chain links TRBV9 to TRBJ1-3; D is uncertain. V lost 2 bases and J 0 bases, leaving 21 bases between the germline ends. The CDR3 is 19 amino acids. Germline assignment: CDR1 SGDLS and CDR2 YYNGEE.

This clonotype was detected only a few times. J is TRBJ2-3 and V is TRBV19; either TRBD1 or TRBD2 may supply D (5 bases each). This CDR3 contains 14 residues. The germline CDR1 and CDR2 sequences are LNHDA and SQIVND (reference sequence). Trimming cost V 5 bases and J 2 bases, with 11 bases left between them. CDR3 sequence: CASSRGGYTDTQYF. In nucleotides, the CDR3 is TGTGCCAGTAGTCGGGGCGGATACACAGATACGCAGTATTTT.

The chain employs TRBV12-3 or TRBV12-4 and TRBJ2-2; D is perhaps TRBD2 (5 bases). Trimming shortened V by 2 bases and J by 8 bases, and 9 bases separated the two germline ends. The CDR3 is made up of 13 amino acids. The CDR3 DNA is TGTGCCAGCAGTTTATTGGGGAGAGGGGAGCTGTTTTTT. It encodes CASSLLGRGELFF.

The genes are TRBV5-1 and TRBJ1-4; no reliable D call. With 7 bases removed from V and 5 bases from J, the gap between germline ends came to 9 bases. Germline V CDR1 and CDR2: SGHRS, YFSETQ. CDR3 length equals 12 residues. The CDR3 coding sequence is TGCGCCAGCTCCCGAGAAAATGAAAAACTGTTTTTT. It yields the protein CASSRENEKLFF.

The chain is built from TRBV29-1 and TRBJ2-5; D perhaps matches TRBD1 (5 bases). Germline loops: CDR1 SQVTM, CDR2 ANQGSEA. V dropped 0 bases and J dropped 5 bases, with 10 bases sitting between them. The CDR3 runs to 13 residues. DNA of the CDR3: TGCAGCGTTGAAGATGCGAACAGGGAGACCCAGTACTTC. Protein sequence: CSVEDANRETQYF.

This clonotype was seen a handful of times. The rearrangement links TRBV5-1 to TRBJ2-7; 7 bases align to TRBD1. The CDR3 totals 14 residues. Germline V gene lookup returns CDR1 SGHRS and CDR2 YFSETQ. The V segment lost 2 bases and the J segment 5 bases; nucleotides outside the gene matches: 7. The CDR3 bases are TGCGCCAGCAGCTTAAAGGACAGGTCCAACGAGCAGTACTTC. This translates into CASSLKDRSNEQYF.

This clonotype was observed a few times. The gene calls are TRBV5-1 and TRBJ2-1, with 9 nucleotides matching TRBD1. The CDR3 has 14 residues. Germline-derived CDR1 and CDR2 are SGHRS and YFSETQ. With 0 bases clipped from V and 9 bases from J, the junction kept 4 bases outside the gene matches. The CDR3 loop reads CASSLVGGQGEQFF. The CDR3 nucleotides are TGCGCCAGCAGCTTGGTTGGGGGACAGGGTGAGCAGTTCTTC.

The chain is built from TRBV20-1 and TRBJ1-1, with 8 bases aligning to TRBD1. Germline V CDR1 and CDR2: DFQATT, SNEGSKA (reference sequence). The V and J ends lost 5 bases and 4 bases, in that order; junction bases with no gene match: 6. The CDR3 is made up of 13 amino acids. The CDR3 DNA is TGCAGTGCTGTCAGGGGGCCCGGCACTGAAGCTTTCTTT. Translated: CSAVRGPGTEAFF.

The chain recombines TRBV5-1 with TRBJ2-1, with 10 bases fitting TRBD2. The germline V gene has CDR1 SGHRS and CDR2 YFSETQ. The CDR3 has 17 amino acids. The V segment lost 0 bases and the J segment 4 bases; nucleotides outside the gene matches: 7. In DNA form, the CDR3 reads TGCGCCAGCAGCTTGGCCTTGACTAGCGGGTTTTACAATGAGCAGTTCTTC. Amino acid sequence: CASSLALTSGFYNEQFF.

This clonotype was detected many times. This chain links TRBV7-2 with TRBJ2-1; no firm D call. Per germline, CDR1 SGHTA and CDR2 FQGNSA. This CDR3 spans 11 amino acids. Between the trimmed V and J ends, which lost 3 bases and 5 bases, there was a span of 2 bases. The CDR3 sequence is CASSFNNEQFF. CDR3 sequence (DNA): TGTGCCAGCAGCTTTAACAATGAGCAGTTCTTC. Filled out from reference TRBV7-2 and TRBJ2-1, the complete variable domain reads GAGVSQSPSNKVTEKGKDVELRCDPISGHTALYWYRQSLGQGLEFLIYFQGNSAPDKSGLPSDRFSAERTGGSVSTLTIQRTQQEDSAVYLCASSFNNEQFFGPGTRLTVL.

This clonotype was counted ten times or more. V is TRBV6-5 and J is TRBJ2-7, with 10 bases matching TRBD2. The germline gives CDR1 MNHEY, CDR2 SVGAGI. Germline trimming cut 4 bases from V and 2 bases from J; bases unmatched to any gene: 5. The CDR3 is made up of 15 amino acids. The CDR3 is CASSSPSGGPYEQYF. Here the CDR3 DNA reads TGTGCCAGCAGTTCCCCTAGCGGGGGACCCTACGAGCAGTACTTC.

For the CDR3, the DNA is TGTGCCAGCAGTTCCCCCGGACAGGGGCCGAGTTACGAGCAGTACTTC. It translates to CASSSPGQGPSYEQYF. This sequence joins TRBV12-3 or TRBV12-4 and TRBJ2-7, with 9 bases matching TRBD1. The CDR3 extends over 16 amino acids. V was pared by 4 bases and J by 4 bases, with 11 bases of the junction left unmatched.

The V call is TRBV27, the J call TRBJ2-2; D is perhaps TRBD1 (6 bases). Germline V gives CDR1 MNHEY, CDR2 SMNVEV (reference sequence). The CDR3 loop spans 15 amino acids. The V end lost 6 bases, the J end lost 6 bases, and 17 bases lay between the germline ends. CDR3 nucleotide sequence: TGTGCCAGCAGCCCAGGGGCACTCGCTTCCGGGGAGCTGTTTTTT. Its protein product is CASSPGALASGELFF.

This clonotype has more than one count but fewer than ten. The chain is built from TRBV28 and TRBJ2-1; D is possibly TRBD2 (6 bases). V lost 6 bases to trimming and J lost 4 bases, with 16 bases between them. Germline CDR1 and CDR2: MDHEN and SYDVKM. CDR3 size: 15 residues. The CDR3 sequence is CASRKPGLPYNEQFF. In DNA, the CDR3 is TGTGCCAGCAGGAAACCGGGACTCCCGTACAATGAGCAGTTCTTC.

In this sample, this clonotype turned up a few times. This rearrangement joins TRBV12-3 or TRBV12-4 to TRBJ2-1, with TRBD1 matching over 7 bases. The CDR3 consists of 15 residues. The junction had 9 bases not matched to a gene; V was cut back by 5 bases and J by 5 bases. DNA for the CDR3: TGTGCCAGCAGTCCGACAGGGAAGGAAAACAATGAGCAGTTCTTC. Protein product: CASSPTGKENNEQFF.